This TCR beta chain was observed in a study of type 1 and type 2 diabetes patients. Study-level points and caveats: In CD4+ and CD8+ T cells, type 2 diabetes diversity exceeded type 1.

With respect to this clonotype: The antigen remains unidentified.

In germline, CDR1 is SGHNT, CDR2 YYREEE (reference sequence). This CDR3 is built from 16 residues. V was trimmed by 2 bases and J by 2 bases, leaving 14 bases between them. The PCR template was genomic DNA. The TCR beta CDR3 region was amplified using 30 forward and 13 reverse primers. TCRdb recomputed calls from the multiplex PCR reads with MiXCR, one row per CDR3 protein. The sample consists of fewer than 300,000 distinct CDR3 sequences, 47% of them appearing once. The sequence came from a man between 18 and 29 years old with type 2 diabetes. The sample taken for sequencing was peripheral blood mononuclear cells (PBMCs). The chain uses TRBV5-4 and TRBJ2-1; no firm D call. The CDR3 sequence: CASSLYQGEAYNEQFF. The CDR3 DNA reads TGTGCCAGCAGCTTATATCAAGGAGAAGCCTACAATGAGCAGTTCTTC. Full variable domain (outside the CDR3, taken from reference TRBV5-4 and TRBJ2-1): ETGVTQSPTHLIKTRGQQVTLRCSSQSGHNTVSWYQQALGQGPQFIFQYYREEENGRGNFPPRFSGLQFPNYSSELNVNALELDDSALYLCASSLYQGEAYNEQFFGPGTRLTVL.